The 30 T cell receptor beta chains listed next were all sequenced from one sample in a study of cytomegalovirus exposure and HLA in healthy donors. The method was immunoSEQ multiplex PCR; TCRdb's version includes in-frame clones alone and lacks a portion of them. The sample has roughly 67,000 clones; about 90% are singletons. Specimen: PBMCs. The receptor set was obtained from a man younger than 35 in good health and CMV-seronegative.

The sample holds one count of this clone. Here the CDR3 reads CASSAWGDGYTF. In nucleotides, the CDR3 is TGTGCCAGCAGCGCCTGGGGGGATGGCTACACCTTC. The rearrangement joins TRBV6-6 to TRBJ1-2; tentative D call: TRBD1 (5 bases). The CDR3 length is 12 residues. V lost 6 bases and J lost 6, with 11 bases in between. Looked up from germline, CDR1 is MNHNY and CDR2 is SVGAGI (reference sequence).

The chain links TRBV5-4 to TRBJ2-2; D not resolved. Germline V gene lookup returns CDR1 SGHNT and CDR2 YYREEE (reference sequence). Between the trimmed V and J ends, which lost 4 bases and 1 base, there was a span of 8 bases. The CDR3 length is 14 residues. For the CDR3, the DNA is TGTGCCAGCAGCAGCGCTAAGAACACCGGGGAGCTGTTTTTT. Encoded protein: CASSSAKNTGELFF.

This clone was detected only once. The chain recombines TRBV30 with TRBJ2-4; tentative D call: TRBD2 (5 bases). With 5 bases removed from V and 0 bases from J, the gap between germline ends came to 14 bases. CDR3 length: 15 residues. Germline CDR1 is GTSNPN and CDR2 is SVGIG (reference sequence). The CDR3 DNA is TGTGCCTGGGAAGATGACGGGAAAGCCAAAAACATTCAGTACTTC. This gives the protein CAWEDDGKAKNIQYF.

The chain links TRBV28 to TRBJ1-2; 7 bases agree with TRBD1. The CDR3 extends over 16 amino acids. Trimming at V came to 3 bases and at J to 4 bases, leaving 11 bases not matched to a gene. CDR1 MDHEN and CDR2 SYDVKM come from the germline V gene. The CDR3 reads CASSFQGGLSFYGYTF. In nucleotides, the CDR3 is TGTGCCAGCAGTTTTCAGGGGGGCTTGAGCTTCTATGGCTACACCTTC.

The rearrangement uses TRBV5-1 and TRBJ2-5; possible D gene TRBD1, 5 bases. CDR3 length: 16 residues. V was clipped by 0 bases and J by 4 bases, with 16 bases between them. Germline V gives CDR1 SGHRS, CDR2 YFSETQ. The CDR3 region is CASSLEVNRQGETQYF. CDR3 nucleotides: TGCGCCAGCAGCTTGGAGGTAAATCGGCAGGGAGAGACCCAGTACTTC.

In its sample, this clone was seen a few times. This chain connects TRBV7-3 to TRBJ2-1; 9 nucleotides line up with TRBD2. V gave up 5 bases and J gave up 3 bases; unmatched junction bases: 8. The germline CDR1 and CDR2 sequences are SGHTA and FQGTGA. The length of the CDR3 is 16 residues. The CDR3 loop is CASSPTGTSNYNEQFF. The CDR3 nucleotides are TGTGCCAGCAGCCCAACCGGGACTAGCAACTACAATGAGCAGTTCTTC.

CDR3: CASSDRVSYEQYF. DNA of the CDR3: TGTGCCAGCAGTGACAGGGTCTCCTACGAGCAGTACTTC. This sequence joins TRBV28 and TRBJ2-7; 7 bases match TRBD1. Per the germline V gene, CDR1 is MDHEN and CDR2 is SYDVKM. The V and J ends lost 5 bases and 0 bases, in that order; junction bases with no gene match: 1. The CDR3 spans 13 residues.

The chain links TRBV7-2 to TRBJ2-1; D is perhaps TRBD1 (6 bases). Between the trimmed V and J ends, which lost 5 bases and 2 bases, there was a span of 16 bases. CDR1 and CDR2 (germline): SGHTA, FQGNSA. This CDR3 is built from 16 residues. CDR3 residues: CASSPPGHPTYNEQFF. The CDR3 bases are TGTGCCAGCAGCCCCCCGGGACACCCAACCTACAATGAGCAGTTCTTC.

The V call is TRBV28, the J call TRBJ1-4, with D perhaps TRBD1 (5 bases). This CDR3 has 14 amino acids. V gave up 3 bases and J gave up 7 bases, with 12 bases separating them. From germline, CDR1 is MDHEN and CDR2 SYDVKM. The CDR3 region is CASSLGGAGEKLFF. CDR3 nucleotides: TGTGCCAGCAGTTTGGGAGGGGCGGGTGAAAAACTGTTTTTT.

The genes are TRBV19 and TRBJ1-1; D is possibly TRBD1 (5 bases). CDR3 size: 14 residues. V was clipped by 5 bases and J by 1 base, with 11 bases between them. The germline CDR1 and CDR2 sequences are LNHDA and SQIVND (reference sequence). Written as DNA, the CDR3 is TGTGCCAGTAGTGTGACAGTGAAGAACACTGAAGCTTTCTTT. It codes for CASSVTVKNTEAFF.

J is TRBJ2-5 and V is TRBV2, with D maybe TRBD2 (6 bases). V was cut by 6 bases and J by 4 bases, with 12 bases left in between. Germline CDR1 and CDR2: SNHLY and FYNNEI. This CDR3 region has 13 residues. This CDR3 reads CASSQGLPETQYF. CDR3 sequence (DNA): TGTGCCAGCAGCCAGGGACTCCCAGAGACCCAGTACTTC.

CDR3 region: CASSQQGDRNTEAFF. The DNA of the CDR3 is TGCGCCAGCAGCCAACAAGGGGACAGGAACACTGAAGCTTTCTTT. The rearrangement uses TRBV4-3 and TRBJ1-1, with 7 bases identical to TRBD1. CDR1 and CDR2 (germline): LGHNA, YSLEER. Trimming removed 2 bases from V and 1 base from J; junction bases left unmatched: 4. The CDR3 is 15 amino acids.

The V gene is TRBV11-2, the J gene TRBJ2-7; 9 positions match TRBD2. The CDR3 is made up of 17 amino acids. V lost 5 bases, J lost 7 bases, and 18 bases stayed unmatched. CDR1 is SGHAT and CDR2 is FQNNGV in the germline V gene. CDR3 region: CASSTDRGRAQEKEQYF. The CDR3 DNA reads TGTGCCAGCAGCACGGACCGCGGGAGGGCCCAAGAAAAAGAGCAGTACTTC.

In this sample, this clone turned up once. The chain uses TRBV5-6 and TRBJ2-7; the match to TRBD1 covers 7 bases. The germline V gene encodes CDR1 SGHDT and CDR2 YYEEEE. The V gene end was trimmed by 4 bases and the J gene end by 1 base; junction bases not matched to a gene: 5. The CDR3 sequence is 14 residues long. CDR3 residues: CASSPTTGSYEQYF. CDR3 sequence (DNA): TGTGCCAGCAGCCCGACGACAGGGTCCTACGAGCAGTACTTC.

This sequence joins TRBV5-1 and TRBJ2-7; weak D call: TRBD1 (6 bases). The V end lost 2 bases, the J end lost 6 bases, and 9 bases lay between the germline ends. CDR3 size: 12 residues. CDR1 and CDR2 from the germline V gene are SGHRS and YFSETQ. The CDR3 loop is CASSFIGGEQYF. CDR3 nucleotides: TGCGCCAGCAGCTTCATAGGGGGCGAGCAGTACTTC.

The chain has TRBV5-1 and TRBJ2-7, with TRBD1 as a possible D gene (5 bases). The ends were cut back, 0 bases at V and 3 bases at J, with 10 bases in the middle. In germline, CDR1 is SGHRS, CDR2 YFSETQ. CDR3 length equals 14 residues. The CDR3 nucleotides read TGCGCCAGCAGCTTGGGAGACAGAGACTACGAGCAGTACTTC. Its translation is CASSLGDRDYEQYF.

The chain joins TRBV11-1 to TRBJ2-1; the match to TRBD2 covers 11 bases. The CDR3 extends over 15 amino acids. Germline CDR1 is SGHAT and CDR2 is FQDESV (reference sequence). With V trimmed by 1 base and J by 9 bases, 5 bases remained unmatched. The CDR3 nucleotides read TGTGCCAGCAGCTTAGGACTAGCGGGGACGGCTGAGCAGTTCTTC. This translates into CASSLGLAGTAEQFF.

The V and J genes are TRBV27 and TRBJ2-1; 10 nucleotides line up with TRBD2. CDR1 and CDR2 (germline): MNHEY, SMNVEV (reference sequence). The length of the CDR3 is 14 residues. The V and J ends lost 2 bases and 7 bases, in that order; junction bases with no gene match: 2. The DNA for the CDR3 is TGTGCCAGCAGTTTAACTAGCGGGGAAAATGAGCAGTTCTTC. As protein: CASSLTSGENEQFF.

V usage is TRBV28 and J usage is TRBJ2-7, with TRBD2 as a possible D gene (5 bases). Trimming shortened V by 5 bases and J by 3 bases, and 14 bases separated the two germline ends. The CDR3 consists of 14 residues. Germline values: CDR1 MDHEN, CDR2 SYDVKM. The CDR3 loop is CASSPYYRDYEQYF. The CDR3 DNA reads TGTGCCAGCAGTCCCTATTACCGGGACTACGAGCAGTACTTC.

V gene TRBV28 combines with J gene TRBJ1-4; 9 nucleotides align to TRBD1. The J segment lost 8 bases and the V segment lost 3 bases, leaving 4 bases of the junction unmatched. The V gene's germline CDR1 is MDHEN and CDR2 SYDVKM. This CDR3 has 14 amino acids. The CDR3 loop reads CASSLPTGGEKLFF. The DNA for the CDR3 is TGTGCCAGCAGTTTGCCGACAGGGGGGGAAAAACTGTTTTTT.

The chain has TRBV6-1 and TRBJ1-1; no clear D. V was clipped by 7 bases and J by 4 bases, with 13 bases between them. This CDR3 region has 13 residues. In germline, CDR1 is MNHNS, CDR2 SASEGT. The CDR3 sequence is CASTVGSSTEAFF. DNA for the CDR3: TGTGCCAGCACTGTCGGGTCCAGCACTGAAGCTTTCTTT.

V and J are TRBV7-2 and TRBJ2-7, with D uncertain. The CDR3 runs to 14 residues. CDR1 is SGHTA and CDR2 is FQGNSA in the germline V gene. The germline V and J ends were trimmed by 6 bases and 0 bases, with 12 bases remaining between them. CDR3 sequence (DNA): TGTGCCAGCAGTCCCTCGGGTGACTCCTACGAGCAGTACTTC. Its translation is CASSPSGDSYEQYF.

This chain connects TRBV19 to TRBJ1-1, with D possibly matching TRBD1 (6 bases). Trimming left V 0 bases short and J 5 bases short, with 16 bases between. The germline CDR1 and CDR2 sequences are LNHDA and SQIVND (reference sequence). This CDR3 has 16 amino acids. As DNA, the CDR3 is TGTGCCAGTAGTATAGATACAGAGGGGGAAAGGACTGAAGCTTTCTTT. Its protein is CASSIDTEGERTEAFF.

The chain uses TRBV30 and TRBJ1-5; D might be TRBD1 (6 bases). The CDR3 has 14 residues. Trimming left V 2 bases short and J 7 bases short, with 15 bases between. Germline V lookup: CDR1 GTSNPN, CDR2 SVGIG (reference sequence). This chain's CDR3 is CAWSPTGLEQPQHF. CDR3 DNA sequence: TGTGCCTGGAGTCCAACAGGGCTGGAGCAGCCCCAGCATTTT. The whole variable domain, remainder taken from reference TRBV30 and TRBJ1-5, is SQTIHQWPATLVQPVGSPLSLECTVEGTSNPNLYWYRQAAGRGLQLLFYSVGIGQISSEVPQNLSASRPQDRQFILSSKKLLLSDSGFYLCAWSPTGLEQPQHFGDGTRLSIL.

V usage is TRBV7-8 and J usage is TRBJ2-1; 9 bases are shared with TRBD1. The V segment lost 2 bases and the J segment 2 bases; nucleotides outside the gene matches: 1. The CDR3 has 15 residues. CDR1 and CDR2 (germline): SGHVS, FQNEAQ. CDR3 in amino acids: CASSLRQGAYNEQFF. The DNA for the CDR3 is TGTGCCAGCAGCTTACGACAGGGGGCCTACAATGAGCAGTTCTTC.

The CDR3 sequence: CASTPGLVANEKLFF. CDR3 nucleotides: TGTGCCAGCACCCCGGGGTTGGTCGCTAATGAAAAACTGTTTTTT. The gene calls are TRBV6-1 and TRBJ1-4; D call uncertain. This CDR3 region has 15 residues. CDR1 MNHNS and CDR2 SASEGT come from the germline V gene. V was shortened by 7 bases and J by 3 bases, with 15 bases between the two germline ends.

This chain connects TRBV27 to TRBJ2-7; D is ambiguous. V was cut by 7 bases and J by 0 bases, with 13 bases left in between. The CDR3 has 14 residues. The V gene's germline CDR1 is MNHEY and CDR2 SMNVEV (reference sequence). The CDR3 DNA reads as TGTGCCAGCACCAAAAAGGCGGACTCCTACGAGCAGTACTTC. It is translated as CASTKKADSYEQYF.

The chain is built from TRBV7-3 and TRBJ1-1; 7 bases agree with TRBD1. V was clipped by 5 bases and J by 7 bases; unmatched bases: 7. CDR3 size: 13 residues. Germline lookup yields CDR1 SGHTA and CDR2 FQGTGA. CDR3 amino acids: CASSRGTASEAFF. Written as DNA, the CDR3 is TGTGCCAGCAGCCGTGGGACAGCCAGTGAAGCTTTCTTT.

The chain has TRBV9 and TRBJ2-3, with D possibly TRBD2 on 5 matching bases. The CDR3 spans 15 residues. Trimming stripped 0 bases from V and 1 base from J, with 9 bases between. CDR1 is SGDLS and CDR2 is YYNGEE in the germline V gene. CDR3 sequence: CASSVGEGRTDTQYF. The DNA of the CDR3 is TGTGCCAGCAGCGTAGGAGAGGGCCGCACAGATACGCAGTATTTT.

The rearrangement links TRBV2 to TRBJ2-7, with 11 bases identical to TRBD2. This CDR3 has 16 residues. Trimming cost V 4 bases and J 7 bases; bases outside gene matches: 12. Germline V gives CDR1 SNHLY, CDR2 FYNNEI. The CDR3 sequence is CASSGRLAGPVGEQYF. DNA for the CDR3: TGTGCCAGCAGTGGTCGACTAGCGGGACCGGTGGGAGAGCAGTACTTC. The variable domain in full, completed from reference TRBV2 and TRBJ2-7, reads EPEVTQTPSHQVTQMGQEVILRCVPISNHLYFYWYRQILGQKVEFLVSFYNNEISEKSEIFDDQFSVERPDGSNFTLKIRSTKLEDSAMYFCASSGRLAGPVGEQYFGPGTRLTVT.